This T cell receptor (beta chain) comes out of a study of T cells in localized non-small cell lung cancer. Only in-frame clones appear in the TCRdb table, and some are missing; sequencing was by immunoSEQ multiplex PCR. The sample shows roughly 14,000 clones, more than 70% of them seen only once. V was clipped by 3 bases and J by 1 base, with 12 bases between them. This CDR3 spans 15 amino acids. The germline V gene has CDR1 MDHEN and CDR2 SYDVKM. The sample in question was peripheral blood mononuclear cells, obtained before any cancer treatment. This clonotype was obtained from a male donor aged 60 or over with stage II lung adenocarcinoma. The rearrangement uses TRBV28 and TRBJ1-1; perhaps TRBD1 as D (5 bases). As DNA, the CDR3 is TGTGCCAGCAGTTTCTCGGGGACCAGGAACACTGAAGCTTTCTTT. It yields the protein CASSFSGTRNTEAFF.